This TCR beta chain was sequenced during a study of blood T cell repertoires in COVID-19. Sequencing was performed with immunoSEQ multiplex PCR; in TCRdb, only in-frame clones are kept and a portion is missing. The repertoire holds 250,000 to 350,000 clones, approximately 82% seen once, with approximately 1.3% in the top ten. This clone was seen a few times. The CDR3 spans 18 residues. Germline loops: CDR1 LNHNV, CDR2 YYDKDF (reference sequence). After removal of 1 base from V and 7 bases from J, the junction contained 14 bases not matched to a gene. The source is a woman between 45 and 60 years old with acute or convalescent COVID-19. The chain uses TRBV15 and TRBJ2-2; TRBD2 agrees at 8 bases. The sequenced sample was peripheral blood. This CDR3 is CATSRGGTASGLVGELFF. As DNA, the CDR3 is TGTGCCACCAGCAGAGGAGGGACGGCTAGCGGGTTAGTCGGGGAGCTGTTTTTT. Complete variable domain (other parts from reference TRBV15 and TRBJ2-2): DAMVIQNPRYQVTQFGKPVTLSCSQTLNHNVMYWYQQKSSQAPKLLFHYYDKDFNNEADTPDNFQSRRPNTSFCFLDIRSPGLGDTAMYLCATSRGGTASGLVGELFFGEGSRLTVL.